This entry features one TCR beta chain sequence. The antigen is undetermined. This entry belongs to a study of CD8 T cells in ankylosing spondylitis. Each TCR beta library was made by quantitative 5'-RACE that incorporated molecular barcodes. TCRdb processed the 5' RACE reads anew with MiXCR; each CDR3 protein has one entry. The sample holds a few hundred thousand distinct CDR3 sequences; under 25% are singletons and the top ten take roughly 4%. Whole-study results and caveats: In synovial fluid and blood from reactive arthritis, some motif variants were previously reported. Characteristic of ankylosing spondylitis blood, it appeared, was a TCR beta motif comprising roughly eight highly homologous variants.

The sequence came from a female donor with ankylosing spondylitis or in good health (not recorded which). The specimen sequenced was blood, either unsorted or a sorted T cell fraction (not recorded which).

For the CDR3, the DNA is TGTGCCAGCAGTTACCGGCCCGGGACAGGGTCCTACGAGCAGTACTTC. It codes for CASSYRPGTGSYEQYF. The chain recombines TRBV27 with TRBJ2-7; 9 bases fit TRBD1. Trimming cost V 4 bases and J 1 base; bases outside gene matches: 8. The germline V gene has CDR1 MNHEY and CDR2 SMNVEV (reference sequence). The CDR3 has 16 residues.